The next 20 T cell receptor beta chains were all read from a single sample in a study of CD8 T cells in Susac syndrome. When the RNA was reverse transcribed, random hexamers were used with an input of about 0.5 to 1 ug. TCRdb reprocessed the immunoSEQ multiplex PCR reads via MiXCR and lists one record per CDR3 protein. The sample has approximately 110,000 distinct CDR3 sequences, just over 90% seen once. Sequencing was done on a sample of CD8+ T cells from PBMCs. These receptors all stem from a human donor with multiple sclerosis.

The V gene is TRBV19, the J gene TRBJ1-5; D call uncertain. V gave up 5 bases and J gave up 0 bases, with 11 bases separating them. This CDR3 has 15 residues. Looked up from germline, CDR1 is LNHDA and CDR2 is SQIVND (reference sequence). CDR3 in amino acids: CASSQVGNSNQPQHF. The CDR3 DNA follows: TGTGCCAGTAGTCAAGTCGGAAATAGCAATCAGCCCCAGCATTTT.

The chain recombines TRBV29-1 with TRBJ1-1; D is possibly TRBD1 (5 bases). CDR3 length: 13 residues. Germline CDR1 reads SQVTM; CDR2 reads ANQGSEA. V was clipped by 6 bases and J by 3 bases, with 14 bases between them. Here the CDR3 reads CSVWGGRDTEAFF. CDR3 nucleotides: TGCAGCGTGTGGGGGGGAAGGGACACTGAAGCTTTCTTT.

The V gene is TRBV4-1, the J gene TRBJ2-1; 7 bases align to TRBD1. The CDR3 consists of 14 residues. V was clipped by 2 bases and J by 7 bases; unmatched bases: 5. Germline CDR1 MGHRA, CDR2 YSYEKL. The CDR3 DNA is TGCGCCAGCAGCCAAAGGGACAGCCTTAATGAGCAGTTCTTC. It codes for CASSQRDSLNEQFF.

V is TRBV13 and J is TRBJ1-6, with 7 bases fitting TRBD1. The CDR3 runs 13 residues. Germline V CDR1 and CDR2: PRHDT, FYEKMQ (reference sequence). Unmatched junction bases numbered 7, after V lost 5 bases and J lost 12 bases. The CDR3 bases are TGTGCCAGCAGCACGGACAGGCTTGGACCCCTCCACTTT. Its translation: CASSTDRLGPLHF. Looking up the rest from reference TRBV13 and TRBJ1-6 gives the full variable domain: AAGVIQSPRHLIKEKRETATLKCYPIPRHDTVYWYQQGPGQDPQFLISFYEKMQSDKGSIPDRFSAQQFSDYHSELNMSSLELGDSALYFCASSTDRLGPLHFGNGTRLTVT.

The sample holds one count of this clonotype. The chain recombines TRBV7-9 with TRBJ1-5; D ambiguous. This CDR3 has 14 amino acids. Germline V gene sequence: CDR1 SEHNR, CDR2 FQNEAQ (reference sequence). V gave up 5 bases and J gave up 0 bases, with 8 bases separating them. This CDR3 is CASSKDGSNQPQHF. CDR3 bases: TGTGCCAGCAGCAAGGACGGTAGCAATCAGCCCCAGCATTTT.

The genes are TRBV20-1 and TRBJ2-1; TRBD2 matches at 8 bases. The germline CDR1 and CDR2 sequences are DFQATT and SNEGSKA (reference sequence). CDR3 length equals 14 residues. The V segment lost 0 bases and the J segment 10 bases; nucleotides outside the gene matches: 8. CDR3 DNA sequence: TGCAGTGCTAGAGACCCAGCGGGAGTTCGGGAGCAGTTCTTC. Protein sequence: CSARDPAGVREQFF.

The chain uses TRBV6-5 and TRBJ2-6; D is uncertain. Germline V lookup: CDR1 MNHEY, CDR2 SVGAGI. Between the trimmed V and J ends, which lost 2 bases and 0 bases, there was a span of 20 bases. The CDR3 sequence is 20 residues long. CDR3 nucleotide sequence: TGTGCCAGCAGTTACGGTCACAAAGTTTTGGGCCGCTCTGGGGCCAACGTCCTGACTTTC. Protein: CASSYGHKVLGRSGANVLTF.

The CDR3 sequence: CASSPLEGSGQYF. The CDR3 DNA sequence: TGTGCCAGCAGCCCACTGGAGGGGTCGGGGCAGTACTTC. The chain recombines TRBV7-9 with TRBJ2-7, with D perhaps TRBD2 (6 bases). The V end lost 5 bases, the J end lost 9 bases, and 17 bases lay between the germline ends. This CDR3 contains 13 residues. Germline lookup yields CDR1 SEHNR and CDR2 FQNEAQ (reference sequence).

This clonotype was seen once. V is TRBV18 and J is TRBJ1-4, with D possibly TRBD1 on 5 matching bases. The CDR3 is made up of 14 amino acids. In germline, CDR1 is KGHSH, CDR2 LQKENI. Trimming pared 5 bases from V and 7 bases from J, leaving 14 bases between. The CDR3 sequence: CASSAPGRLEKLFF. The CDR3 bases are TGTGCCAGCTCAGCGCCGGGACGCCTTGAAAAACTGTTTTTT.

This clonotype was found once. The chain is built from TRBV6-8 and TRBJ2-7; 13 nucleotides match TRBD2. V lost 6 bases to trimming and J lost 0 bases; unmatched junction nucleotides: 2. Germline V gene data show CDR1 as MNHGY and CDR2 as SAAAGT. The CDR3 length is 15 residues. CDR3 sequence (DNA): TGTGCCAGCAGGGGACTAGCGGGGAGCTCCTACGAGCAGTACGTC. This encodes CASRGLAGSSYEQYV.

This clonotype has only a few counts. This chain joins TRBV23-1 and TRBJ2-1; 10 bases line up with TRBD2. TRBV23-1 is reported as an ORF; its role is uncertain. There are 15 residues in the CDR3. V was clipped by 5 bases and J by 5 bases; unmatched bases: 6. The CDR3 region has the DNA TGCGCCAGCAGTACGACTAGCGGGCTTCACAATGAGCAGTTCTTC. It encodes CASSTTSGLHNEQFF.

V gene TRBV7-9 combines with J gene TRBJ2-3; D is tentatively TRBD1 or TRBD2 (5 bases each). This CDR3 contains 16 residues. Germline V gene data show CDR1 as SEHNR and CDR2 as FQNEAQ (reference sequence). The V and J ends lost 4 bases and 5 bases respectively, with 19 bases between them. The CDR3 region is CASSSAGTVVGDTQYF. DNA for the CDR3: TGTGCCAGCAGCTCCGCCGGGACCGTTGTGGGAGATACGCAGTATTTT.

The chain couples TRBV19 to TRBJ1-5, with 7 nucleotides matching TRBD1. Germline V gene lookup returns CDR1 LNHDA and CDR2 SQIVND (reference sequence). V dropped 2 bases and J dropped 8; count of bases not matched to a gene: 9. The CDR3 runs 15 residues. The CDR3 sequence: CASSISDRVSEPQHF. In DNA form, the CDR3 reads TGTGCCAGTAGTATAAGTGACAGGGTAAGTGAGCCCCAGCATTTT.

The gene calls are TRBV7-9 and TRBJ1-1; the D is unclear. Trimming removed 0 bases from V and 3 bases from J, with 8 bases in between. The length of the CDR3 is 14 residues. The germline gives CDR1 SEHNR, CDR2 FQNEAQ (reference sequence). CDR3 amino acids: CASSLASLYTEAFF. In DNA form, the CDR3 reads TGTGCCAGCAGCTTAGCATCTCTATACACTGAAGCTTTCTTT.

The chain has TRBV9 and TRBJ2-2; D not certain. CDR3 length: 13 residues. Trimming removed 2 bases at V and 4 bases at J, with 6 bases between. Germline loops: CDR1 SGDLS, CDR2 YYNGEE. In nucleotides, the CDR3 is TGTGCCAGCAGCGTGCAGCGCACCGGGGAGCTGTTTTTT. This translates into CASSVQRTGELFF.

V and J are TRBV12-3 or TRBV12-4 and TRBJ2-1; D may be TRBD2 (5 bases). V was clipped by 0 bases and J by 6 bases, with 9 bases between them. The CDR3 totals 14 residues. The CDR3 is CASSLAGVPNEQFF. CDR3 bases: TGTGCCAGCAGTTTAGCGGGAGTTCCCAATGAGCAGTTCTTC.

The chain is built from TRBV19 and TRBJ1-5; D unclear. V gave up 5 bases and J gave up 1 base, with 12 bases separating them. In germline, CDR1 is LNHDA, CDR2 SQIVND (reference sequence). CDR3 length: 15 amino acids. Written as DNA, the CDR3 is TGTGCCAGTAGTCCCCGGGGTGGGAGCAATCAGCCCCAGCATTTT. Translated: CASSPRGGSNQPQHF.

The chain is built from TRBV6-5 and TRBJ1-2; D gene ambiguous. The V end was cut by 0 bases, the J end by 0 bases, with 8 bases between. The germline gives CDR1 MNHEY, CDR2 SVGAGI. This CDR3 spans 15 amino acids. Here the CDR3 reads CASSYSSVTNYGYTF. CDR3 nucleotides: TGTGCCAGCAGTTACTCGAGCGTAACTAACTATGGCTACACCTTC.

The rearrangement joins TRBV4-1 to TRBJ2-7; a possible D gene is TRBD1 (6 bases). The V gene's germline CDR1 is MGHRA and CDR2 YSYEKL. Trimming cost V 7 bases and J 0 bases, with 16 bases left between them. The CDR3 extends over 15 amino acids. CDR3 sequence reads: CASTQQRGSSYEQYF. CDR3 coding DNA: TGCGCCAGCACCCAGCAGAGGGGGAGCTCCTACGAGCAGTACTTC.

The rearrangement joins TRBV5-4 to TRBJ1-1, with 7 bases identical to TRBD1. The CDR3 loop spans 13 amino acids. V lost 0 bases to trimming and J lost 11 bases; unmatched junction nucleotides: 7. Germline CDR1 reads SGHNT; CDR2 reads YYREEE (reference sequence). In nucleotides, the CDR3 is TGTGCCAGCAGCTTGGCCGACAGGGACTATGCTTTCTTT. This sequence encodes CASSLADRDYAFF.